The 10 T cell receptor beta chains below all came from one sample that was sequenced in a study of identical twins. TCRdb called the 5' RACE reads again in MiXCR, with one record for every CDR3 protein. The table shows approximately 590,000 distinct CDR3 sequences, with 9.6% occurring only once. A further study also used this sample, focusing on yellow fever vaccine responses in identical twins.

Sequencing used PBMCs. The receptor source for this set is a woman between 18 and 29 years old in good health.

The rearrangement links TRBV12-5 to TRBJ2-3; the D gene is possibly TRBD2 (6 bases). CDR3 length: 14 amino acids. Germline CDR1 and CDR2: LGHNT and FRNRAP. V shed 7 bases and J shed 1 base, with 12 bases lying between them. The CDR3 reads CASAGTQGTDTQYF. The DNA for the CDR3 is TGTGCTAGTGCCGGGACTCAAGGCACAGATACGCAGTATTTT.

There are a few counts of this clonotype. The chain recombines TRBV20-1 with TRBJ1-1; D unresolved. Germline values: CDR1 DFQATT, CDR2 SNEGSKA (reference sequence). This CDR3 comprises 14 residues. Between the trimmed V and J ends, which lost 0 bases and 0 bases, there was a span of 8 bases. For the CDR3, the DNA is TGCAGTGCTAGAGAGTCGGGAATGAACACTGAAGCTTTCTTT. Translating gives CSARESGMNTEAFF.

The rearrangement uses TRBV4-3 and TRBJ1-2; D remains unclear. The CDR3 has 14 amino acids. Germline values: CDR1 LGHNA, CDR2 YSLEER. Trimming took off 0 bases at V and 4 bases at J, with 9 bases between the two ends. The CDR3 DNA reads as TGCGCCAGCAGCCAAGATCCAGGTGGCTATGGCTACACCTTC. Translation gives CASSQDPGGYGYTF.

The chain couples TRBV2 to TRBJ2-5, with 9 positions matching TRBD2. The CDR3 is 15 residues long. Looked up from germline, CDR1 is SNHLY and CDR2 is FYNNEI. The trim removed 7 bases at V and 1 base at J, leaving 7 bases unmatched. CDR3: CASTRAGGPQETQYF. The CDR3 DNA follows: TGTGCCAGCACTCGAGCGGGAGGCCCCCAAGAGACCCAGTACTTC.

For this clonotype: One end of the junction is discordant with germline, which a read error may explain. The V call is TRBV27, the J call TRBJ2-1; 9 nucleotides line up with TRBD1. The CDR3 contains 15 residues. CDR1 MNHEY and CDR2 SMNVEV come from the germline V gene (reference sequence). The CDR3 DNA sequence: TGTGACAGCAGATGGACAGGGGAATTGGGGAATGAGCAGTTCTTC. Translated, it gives CDSRWTGELGNEQFF.

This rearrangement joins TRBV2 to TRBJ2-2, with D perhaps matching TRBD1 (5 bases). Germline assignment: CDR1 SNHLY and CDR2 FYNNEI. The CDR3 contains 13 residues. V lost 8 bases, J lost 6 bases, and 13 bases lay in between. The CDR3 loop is CASAGARSGELFF. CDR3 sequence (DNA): TGTGCCAGCGCTGGGGCAAGGTCCGGGGAGCTGTTTTTT.

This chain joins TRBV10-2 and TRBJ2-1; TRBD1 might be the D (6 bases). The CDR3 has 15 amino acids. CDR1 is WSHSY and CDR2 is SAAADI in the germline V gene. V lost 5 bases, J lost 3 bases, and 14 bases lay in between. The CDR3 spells CASSRQEHIYNEQFF. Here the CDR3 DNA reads TGCGCCAGCAGTAGACAGGAACACATCTACAATGAGCAGTTCTTC.

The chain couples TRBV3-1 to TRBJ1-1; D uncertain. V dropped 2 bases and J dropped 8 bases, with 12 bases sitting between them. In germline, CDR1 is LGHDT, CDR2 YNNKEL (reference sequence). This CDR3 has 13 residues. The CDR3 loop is CASSQIGGAEAFF. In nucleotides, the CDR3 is TGTGCCAGCAGCCAAATAGGTGGAGCCGAAGCTTTCTTT.

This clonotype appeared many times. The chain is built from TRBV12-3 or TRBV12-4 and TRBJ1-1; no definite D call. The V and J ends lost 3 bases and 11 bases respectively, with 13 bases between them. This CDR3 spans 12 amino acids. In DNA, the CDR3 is TGTGCCAGCAGTTTTAGGTCCAGAAAGGCTTTCTTT. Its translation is CASSFRSRKAFF.

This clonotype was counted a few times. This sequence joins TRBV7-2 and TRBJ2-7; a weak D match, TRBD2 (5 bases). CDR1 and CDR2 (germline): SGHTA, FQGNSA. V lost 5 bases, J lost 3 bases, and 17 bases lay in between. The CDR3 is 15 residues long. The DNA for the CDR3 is TGTGCCAGCAGCGCCGGGGAGATTGGGCACTACGAGCAGTACTTC. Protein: CASSAGEIGHYEQYF.